Following are 29 T cell receptor beta chains from one sample sequenced in a study of blood T cell repertoires in COVID-19. TCRdb's copy holds only in-frame clones and misses some; the assay was immunoSEQ multiplex PCR. The sample has around 130,000 clones, around 83% seen once; the top ten hold 18%. Material for sequencing was PBMCs or T cells enriched from blood (not recorded which). These receptors came from a man aged 25-45 years who had recovered from COVID-19.

Comment on this clone: The junction departs from germline at one end; a sequencing error may be responsible. The rearrangement uses TRBV30 and TRBJ1-1, with TRBD1 matching over 7 bases. The CDR3 is made up of 14 amino acids. Germline values: CDR1 GTSNPN, CDR2 SVGIG (reference sequence). Here the CDR3 reads CAWGVTGSAPEAFF. The CDR3 region has the DNA TGTGCCTGGGGTGTGACAGGGTCGGCCCCTGAAGCTTTCTTT.

The rearrangement uses TRBV5-1 and TRBJ2-1; 7 bases align to TRBD2. Germline loops: CDR1 SGHRS, CDR2 YFSETQ. The ends lost 4 bases at V and 2 bases at J; junction bases unmatched: 18. The CDR3 runs 19 residues. The chain's CDR3 is CASSRTVNSAGTAYNEQFF. CDR3 nucleotides: TGCGCCAGCAGCCGTACAGTCAATTCAGCGGGAACCGCCTACAATGAGCAGTTCTTC. Using reference TRBV5-1 and TRBJ2-1 for the parts outside the CDR3, the full variable domain is KAGVTQTPRYLIKTRGQQVTLSCSPISGHRSVSWYQQTPGQGLQFLFEYFSETQRNKGNFPGRFSGRQFSNSRSEMNVSTLELGDSALYLCASSRTVNSAGTAYNEQFFGPGTRLTVL.

V is TRBV27 and J is TRBJ2-1, with TRBD2 matching 15 bases. V lost 4 bases to trimming and J lost 6 bases; unmatched junction nucleotides: 7. The germline gives CDR1 MNHEY, CDR2 SMNVEV (reference sequence). The CDR3 covers 17 residues. The CDR3 protein is CASSWTSGRAFSNEQFF. CDR3 nucleotides: TGTGCCAGCAGTTGGACTAGCGGGAGGGCTTTTTCCAATGAGCAGTTCTTC.

The chain recombines TRBV6-1 with TRBJ1-1, with unresolved D. This CDR3 is 17 amino acids long. Trimming stripped 1 base from V and 4 bases from J, with 19 bases between. Germline V gene data show CDR1 as MNHNS and CDR2 as SASEGT. The CDR3 protein is CASSEGQLAGSITEAFF. The CDR3 DNA sequence: TGTGCCAGCAGTGAAGGCCAGTTGGCCGGGTCGATCACTGAAGCTTTCTTT.

The V and J genes are TRBV10-2 and TRBJ1-1; D is unresolved. The germline V gene has CDR1 WSHSY and CDR2 SAAADI. The V end was cut by 7 bases, the J end by 1 base, with 10 bases between. This CDR3 comprises 13 residues. In nucleotides, the CDR3 is TGCGCCAGCATCGAGGGAAAGAACACTGAAGCTTTCTTT. Its translation: CASIEGKNTEAFF.

The chain is built from TRBV11-2 and TRBJ2-1; D possibly corresponds to TRBD2 (6 bases). With 3 bases removed from V and 13 bases from J, the gap between germline ends came to 19 bases. This CDR3 region has 14 residues. The germline V gene encodes CDR1 SGHAT and CDR2 FQNNGV. The CDR3 spells CASSFSRLEGRQFF. The CDR3 DNA reads TGTGCCAGCAGCTTCTCCCGACTAGAGGGGAGACAGTTCTTC.

The CDR3 loop reads CASSLGSTNTGELFF. Here the CDR3 DNA reads TGCGCCAGCAGCCTCGGGTCCACGAACACCGGGGAGCTGTTTTTT. The J gene is TRBJ2-2, the V gene TRBV5-1; D unresolved. V was shortened by 4 bases and J by 0 bases, with 10 bases between the two germline ends. The CDR3 is 15 amino acids. Germline loops: CDR1 SGHRS, CDR2 YFSETQ.

This CDR3 reads CASRRTSGGAGELFF. DNA of the CDR3: TGTGCCAGCAGAAGGACTAGCGGGGGGGCCGGGGAGCTGTTTTTT. V is TRBV6-5 and J is TRBJ2-2; 15 nucleotides agree with TRBD2. Germline CDR1 and CDR2: MNHEY and SVGAGI. The V segment lost 6 bases and the J segment 6 bases; nucleotides outside the gene matches: 2. This CDR3 contains 15 residues.

The chain combines TRBV11-2 with TRBJ2-3; 10 bases map to TRBD2. The CDR3 has 18 residues. The V gene's germline CDR1 is SGHAT and CDR2 FQNNGV. V lost 4 bases and J lost 1; bases outside the gene matches: 11. CDR3 sequence reads: CASSYQAGGLVGTDTQYF. The CDR3 DNA is TGTGCCAGCAGCTACCAAGCGGGGGGGCTAGTGGGCACAGATACGCAGTATTTT.

The chain uses TRBV2 and TRBJ1-1; D gene ambiguous. Between the trimmed V and J ends, which lost 4 bases and 3 bases, there was a span of 3 bases. Germline-derived CDR1 and CDR2 are SNHLY and FYNNEI. The CDR3 loop spans 11 amino acids. Written as DNA, the CDR3 is TGTGCCAGCAGTGCAGACACTGAAGCTTTCTTT. Translating it yields CASSADTEAFF.

In this sample, this clone turned up once. The chain uses TRBV19 and TRBJ2-2; 11 positions match TRBD1. This CDR3 comprises 16 residues. Trimming took 2 bases from V and 3 from J; bases not matched to a gene: 2. Germline V gene data show CDR1 as LNHDA and CDR2 as SQIVND (reference sequence). The CDR3 is CASSIMGQGDTGELFF. CDR3 DNA sequence: TGTGCCAGTAGTATAATGGGACAGGGGGACACCGGGGAGCTGTTTTTT.

The V call is TRBV10-3, the J call TRBJ2-5; 12 bases fit TRBD1. With V trimmed by 6 bases and J by 6 bases, 5 bases remained unmatched. Germline V gene data show CDR1 as ENHRY and CDR2 as SYGVKD. The CDR3 has 14 amino acids. Here the CDR3 DNA reads TGTGCCATCAGGGAGGGACAGGGGGCGAAGACCCAGTACTTC. As protein: CAIREGQGAKTQYF.

This chain uses TRBV2 with TRBJ2-5, with 9 nucleotides matching TRBD2. Trimming took 6 bases from V and 7 from J; bases not matched to a gene: 3. The V gene's germline CDR1 is SNHLY and CDR2 FYNNEI. The CDR3 spans 12 residues. The CDR3 sequence: CASRLAGWTQYF. The CDR3 coding sequence is TGTGCCAGCAGGCTAGCGGGGTGGACCCAGTACTTC.

The chain combines TRBV9 with TRBJ2-1, with D possibly TRBD2 on 5 matching bases. V dropped 0 bases and J dropped 1 base, with 11 bases sitting between them. The CDR3 consists of 16 residues. CDR1 and CDR2 from the germline V gene are SGDLS and YYNGEE. The CDR3 loop is CASSVAYGKSYNEQFF. CDR3 nucleotide sequence: TGTGCCAGCAGCGTAGCTTACGGGAAGTCCTACAATGAGCAGTTCTTC.

This clone came up once. The rearrangement joins TRBV2 to TRBJ2-1; 11 bases align to TRBD2. The CDR3 has 15 residues. CDR1 is SNHLY and CDR2 is FYNNEI in the germline V gene. V shed 6 bases, J shed 1 base, and the junction held 2 bases outside the gene matches. The CDR3 here is CASRTSGRSYNEQFF. The CDR3 DNA reads TGTGCCAGCAGAACTAGCGGGAGATCCTACAATGAGCAGTTCTTC.

This chain uses TRBV7-9 with TRBJ1-5; D gene ambiguous. The CDR3 consists of 12 residues. Germline loops: CDR1 SEHNR, CDR2 FQNEAQ (reference sequence). Trimming removed 0 bases from V and 5 bases from J, with 2 bases in between. CDR3 nucleotide sequence: TGTGCCAGCAGCTTAGCCGATCAGCCCCAGCATTTT. Translated, it gives CASSLADQPQHF.

The chain recombines TRBV19 with TRBJ2-3, with 9 nucleotides matching TRBD2. The V and J ends lost 1 base and 1 base, in that order; junction bases with no gene match: 0. From germline, CDR1 is LNHDA and CDR2 SQIVND (reference sequence). The CDR3 totals 15 residues. Here the CDR3 reads CASSIGTSGTDTQYF. CDR3 nucleotides: TGTGCCAGTAGTATAGGGACTAGCGGCACAGATACGCAGTATTTT.

This clone appeared a single time. The chain couples TRBV18 to TRBJ2-3; D is unresolved. The CDR3 runs to 14 residues. Germline CDR1 reads KGHSH; CDR2 reads LQKENI. Trimming took off 1 base at V and 1 base at J, with 6 bases between the two ends. This CDR3 reads CASSPRLGTDTQYF. CDR3 in DNA: TGTGCCAGCTCACCACGACTGGGCACAGATACGCAGTATTTT. The complete variable domain, with remaining parts taken from reference TRBV18 and TRBJ2-3, reads NAGVMQNPRHLVRRRGQEARLRCSPMKGHSHVYWYRQLPEEGLKFMVYLQKENIIDESGMPKERFSAEFPKEGPSILRIQQVVRGDSAAYFCASSPRLGTDTQYFGPGTRLTVL.

V is TRBV28 and J is TRBJ1-4; D uncertain. Deletions cut 5 bases from V and 5 bases from J, with 9 bases between. This CDR3 spans 13 amino acids. The germline gives CDR1 MDHEN, CDR2 SYDVKM. Here the CDR3 reads CASSLPGNEKLFF. The CDR3, as DNA: TGTGCCAGCAGTCTCCCGGGGAATGAAAAACTGTTTTTT.

The chain joins TRBV28 to TRBJ1-2; 7 bases match TRBD1. The CDR3 is made up of 14 amino acids. Unmatched junction bases numbered 11, after V lost 6 bases and J lost 7 bases. The germline V gene has CDR1 MDHEN and CDR2 SYDVKM. CDR3 loop: CASRSDRAWVGYTF. The CDR3 nucleotides read TGTGCCAGCAGATCTGACAGGGCTTGGGTTGGCTACACCTTC.

This chain joins TRBV10-2 and TRBJ2-7, with D possibly TRBD2 on 6 matching bases. CDR3 length equals 15 residues. The germline gives CDR1 WSHSY, CDR2 SAAADI. V was cut by 8 bases and J by 0 bases, with 17 bases left in between. The DNA for the CDR3 is TGCGCCAGCCGACCGGGACTCCAGAGCTCCTACGAGCAGTACGTC. Translating gives CASRPGLQSSYEQYV.

CDR3 amino acids: CASSPPSGTDTQYF. DNA of the CDR3: TGTGCCAGCTCACCACCTAGCGGCACAGATACGCAGTATTTT. The chain combines TRBV18 with TRBJ2-3; D perhaps matches TRBD2 (5 bases). Trimming took off 0 bases at V and 1 base at J, with 5 bases between the two ends. CDR1 is KGHSH and CDR2 is LQKENI in the germline V gene. This CDR3 has 14 amino acids.

V gene TRBV29-1 combines with J gene TRBJ2-1; 8 bases align to TRBD2. The germline CDR1 and CDR2 sequences are SQVTM and ANQGSEA. Germline trimming cut 5 bases from V and 7 bases from J; bases unmatched to any gene: 7. The CDR3 covers 13 residues. Written as DNA, the CDR3 is TGCAGCGTTCCGGCGGGAGGTAGGAATGAGCAGTTCTTC. Amino acid sequence: CSVPAGGRNEQFF.

This chain links TRBV5-4 with TRBJ2-5, with a tentative D call TRBD2 (6 bases). V shed 4 bases and J shed 0 bases, with 7 bases lying between them. The CDR3 is 13 residues long. Germline CDR1 SGHNT, CDR2 YYREEE (reference sequence). The DNA for the CDR3 is TGTGCCAGCAGCAGGACTAACCAAGAGACCCAGTACTTC. Its protein product is CASSRTNQETQYF.

The rearrangement uses TRBV3-1 (or the pseudogene TRBV3-2) and TRBJ1-6; D unresolved. V lost 2 bases and J 6 bases, leaving 11 bases between the germline ends. The CDR3 consists of 15 residues. Germline values: CDR1 LGHDT, CDR2 YNNKEL (reference sequence). The CDR3 bases are TGTGCCAGCAGCCAATCTCGGCTAGTTAATTCACCCCTCCACTTT. This codes for CASSQSRLVNSPLHF.

This clone was picked up one time. The chain carries TRBV7-9 and TRBJ1-2; D gene unclear. Trimming left V 4 bases short and J 0 bases short, with 15 bases between. The germline V gene has CDR1 SEHNR and CDR2 FQNEAQ (reference sequence). The CDR3 has 16 amino acids. The CDR3 region is CASSSPREKTNYGYTF. The CDR3 DNA sequence: TGTGCCAGCAGCTCTCCGCGGGAGAAGACTAACTATGGCTACACCTTC.

The V and J genes are TRBV3-1 (or the pseudogene TRBV3-2) and TRBJ1-2; D gene uncertain. The CDR3 is 11 amino acids. The germline V gene encodes CDR1 LGHDT and CDR2 YNNKEL (reference sequence). The V gene lost 1 base and the J gene lost 7 bases, with 4 bases spanning the gap. CDR3: CASSQASGYTF. The CDR3 DNA follows: TGTGCCAGCAGCCAAGCATCTGGCTACACCTTC.

The rearrangement uses TRBV4-1 and TRBJ2-2; 9 bases fit TRBD2. V lost 1 base, J lost 2 bases, and 5 bases stayed unmatched. Germline V gene sequence: CDR1 MGHRA, CDR2 YSYEKL. The CDR3 totals 17 residues. In DNA, the CDR3 is TGCGCCAGCAGCCAAGTAACTAGCGGGTTTAACACCGGGGAGCTGTTTTTT. This translates into CASSQVTSGFNTGELFF.

The chain uses TRBV5-4 and TRBJ2-5; maybe TRBD1 (5 bases). The CDR3 extends over 15 amino acids. Trimming pared 0 bases from V and 2 bases from J, leaving 11 bases between. CDR1 is SGHNT, CDR2 YYREEE, per germline (reference sequence). The CDR3 sequence: CASSLGGRQQETQYF. Written as DNA, the CDR3 is TGTGCCAGCAGCTTGGGTGGGCGACAGCAAGAGACCCAGTACTTC.